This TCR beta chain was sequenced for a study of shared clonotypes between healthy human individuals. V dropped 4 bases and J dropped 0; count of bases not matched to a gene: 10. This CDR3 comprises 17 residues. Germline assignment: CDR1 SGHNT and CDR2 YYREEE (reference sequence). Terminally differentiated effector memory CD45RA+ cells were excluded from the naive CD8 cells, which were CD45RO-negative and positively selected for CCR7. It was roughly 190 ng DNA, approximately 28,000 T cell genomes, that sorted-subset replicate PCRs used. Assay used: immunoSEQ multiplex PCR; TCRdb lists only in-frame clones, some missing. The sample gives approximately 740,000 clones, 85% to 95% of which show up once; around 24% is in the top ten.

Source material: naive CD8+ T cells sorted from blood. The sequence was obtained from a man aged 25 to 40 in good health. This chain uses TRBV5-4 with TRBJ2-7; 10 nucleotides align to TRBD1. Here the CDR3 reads CASSGMTGTGASYEQYF. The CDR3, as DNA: TGTGCCAGCAGCGGGATGACCGGGACAGGGGCCTCCTACGAGCAGTACTTC.